The sample holds a few counts of the clone carrying this TCR beta chain. The identical CDR3 is also encoded by other nucleotide sequences in the sample. Assay: immunoSEQ multiplex PCR; the TCRdb copy retains only in-frame clones and omits some. The sample lists some 240,000 clones, about 85% occurring once. The CDR3 is 13 residues long. J was trimmed by 1 base and V by 6 bases; bases with no gene match: 3. Per the germline V gene, CDR1 is SQVTM and CDR2 is ANQGSEA. The source of the sample is a study of blood T cell repertoires in COVID-19. Looking at the study overall: Sources were T cells, B-cell-depleted T cells, or PBMCs; the material itself was cDNA or gDNA.

Participants came from roughly 24 US areas, aged roughly 18 to 95 years. Exposed enrollees encountered a COVID-19 case at some point within 2 weeks before study entry. The sequence was obtained from a woman in her fifties or sixties who had been exposed to COVID-19. The chain employs TRBV29-1 and TRBJ1-1; 9 bases map to TRBD1. Material: PBMCs or T cells enriched from blood (not recorded which). The CDR3 loop is CSVDRGWNTEAFF. The CDR3 nucleotides read TGCAGCGTGGACAGGGGATGGAACACTGAAGCTTTCTTT.